The clone carrying this TCR beta chain was found once. This entry comes from a study of cytomegalovirus exposure and HLA in healthy donors. The V end lost 4 bases, the J end lost 3 bases, and 12 bases lay between the germline ends. The CDR3 contains 14 residues. The germline gives CDR1 SEHNR, CDR2 FQNEAQ (reference sequence). PCR involved 60 Vbeta and 13 Jbeta primers. TCRdb's table, derived via immunoSEQ multiplex PCR, lists solely in-frame clones and lacks some. The data hold about 150,000 clones, with more than 70% observed a single time. Material: PBMCs. The J gene is TRBJ1-2, the V gene TRBV7-9, with a possible D match to TRBD1 (5 bases). The receptor was isolated from a woman in her thirties or forties in good health and CMV-seronegative. The CDR3 spells CASSSVRGDYGYTF. The CDR3 DNA follows: TGTGCCAGCAGCTCAGTTAGGGGTGACTATGGCTACACCTTC.